A selection of T cell receptor beta chains follows, all from one sample in a study of blood T cell repertoires in COVID-19. The repertoire was sequenced with immunoSEQ multiplex PCR; TCRdb's copy has only in-frame clones and lacks some. The table has some 150,000 clones, approximately 80% seen once. Material for sequencing was peripheral blood. These receptors were taken from a human donor in a cohort sampled during active COVID-19. CDR3s include the opening cysteine and the closing phenylalanine or tryptophan. The order of the fields is V gene, J gene, D gene, clone size, CDR3 protein, CDR3 DNA. The D gene is left open where the match is weak. Clone size appears in some rows only: once, few, many, or a class for an expanded clone.

>TRBV4-2|TRBJ2-2|-|-
CASSQRGSTNTGELFF
TGTGCCAGCAGCCAGCGAGGGAGTACGAACACCGGGGAGCTGTTTTTT
>TRBV7-2|TRBJ1-5|TRBD1|-
CASSATGTGSNQPQHF
TGTGCCAGCAGCGCGACAGGGACAGGGAGCAATCAGCCCCAGCATTTT
>TRBV5-6|TRBJ1-5|-|once
CASSLRTVSNQPQHF
TGTGCCAGCAGCTTACGGACAGTCAGCAATCAGCCCCAGCATTTT
>TRBV29-1|TRBJ2-7|-|few
CSGNLGHEQYF
TGCAGCGGTAACCTTGGCCACGAGCAGTACTTC
>TRBV19|TRBJ1-1|-|-
CASGADVNTEAFF
TGTGCCAGTGGCGCGGATGTGAACACTGAAGCTTTCTTT
>TRBV5-1|TRBJ1-4|TRBD1|-
CASSPRDRGEKLFF
TGCGCCAGCAGCCCCCGGGACAGGGGTGAAAAACTGTTTTTT
>TRBV9|TRBJ2-1|TRBD2|-
CASSVGTSGWMLYNEQFF
TGTGCCAGCAGCGTAGGGACTAGCGGGTGGATGTTGTACAATGAGCAGTTCTTC
>TRBV6-2/TRBV6-3|TRBJ2-7|-|-
CASSENRVYEQYF
TGTGCCAGCAGTGAGAACAGGGTCTACGAGCAGTACTTC
>TRBV9|TRBJ2-1|TRBD1|once
CASSVTGQQYNEQFF
TGTGCCAGCAGCGTCACGGGACAGCAGTACAATGAGCAGTTCTTC
>TRBV20-1|TRBJ2-7|-|-
CSAGYEQYF
TGCAGTGCCGGTTACGAGCAGTACTTC
>TRBV7-2|TRBJ1-5|TRBD1|-
CASSRTGDQPQHF
TGTGCCAGCAGCCGGACAGGGGATCAGCCCCAGCATTTT
>TRBV6-2/TRBV6-3|TRBJ2-7|-|-
CASSYFAGDEQYF
TGTGCCAGCAGTTACTTTGCAGGGGACGAGCAGTACTTC
>TRBV6-5|TRBJ2-2|-|few
CASKGALTGELFF
TGTGCCAGCAAAGGGGCGCTGACCGGGGAGCTGTTTTTT
>TRBV4-3|TRBJ1-2|-|-
CASSPRVLGSGRYGYTF
TGCGCCAGCAGCCCCCGTGTTCTAGGGAGCGGGAGGTATGGCTACACCTTC
>TRBV9|TRBJ1-2|TRBD1|-
CASSVGDRRHGNNYGYTF
TGTGCCAGCAGCGTAGGGGACAGGCGCCACGGGAATAACTATGGCTACACCTTC
>TRBV5-4|TRBJ2-5|TRBD2|-
CASSFSGLAGAMYQETQYF
TGTGCCAGCAGCTTTTCGGGACTAGCGGGGGCTATGTACCAAGAGACCCAGTACTTC
>TRBV7-9|TRBJ2-5|-|-
CASSPQATAPGIGQYF
TGTGCCAGCAGCCCCCAGGCGACGGCCCCCGGGATCGGCCAGTACTTC
>TRBV10-3|TRBJ2-2|-|-
CAISEGGMNTGELFF
TGTGCCATCAGTGAGGGGGGGATGAACACCGGGGAGCTGTTTTTT
>TRBV6-2/TRBV6-3|TRBJ1-1|-|-
CASSPRPYSGSRTEAFF
TGTGCCAGCAGCCCGCGGCCCTATTCCGGAAGCCGAACTGAAGCTTTCTTT
>TRBV6-2/TRBV6-3|TRBJ2-1|-|-
CASSYPPKGSEQFF
TGTGCCAGCAGTTACCCTCCTAAAGGGAGTGAGCAGTTCTTC
>TRBV5-6|TRBJ1-5|-|-
CASSSGDQPQHF
TGTGCCAGCAGCTCGGGGGATCAGCCCCAGCATTTT
>TRBV15|TRBJ1-1|TRBD1|once
CATGTGVNTEAFF
TGTGCCACCGGGACAGGGGTAAACACTGAAGCTTTCTTT
>TRBV5-1|TRBJ1-1|TRBD1|-
CASSFSGQDTEAFF
TGCGCCAGCAGCTTTAGTGGACAGGATACTGAAGCTTTCTTT
>TRBV19|TRBJ1-4|-|-
CASSINGQGSEKLFF
TGTGCCAGTAGTATAAACGGTCAGGGAAGTGAAAAACTGTTTTTT
>TRBV5-1|TRBJ1-4|-|-
CASSQEGTTNEKLFF
TGCGCCAGCAGCCAAGAGGGTACAACTAATGAAAAACTGTTTTTT
>TRBV6-5|TRBJ2-4|-|-
CASNPAGKNIQYF
TGTGCCAGCAACCCAGCGGGTAAAAACATTCAGTACTTC
>TRBV6-5|TRBJ2-7|-|-
CASSTGLYEQYF
TGTGCCAGCAGTACAGGGTTGTACGAGCAGTACTTC
>TRBV12-5|TRBJ1-2|-|-
CASGLISGWSAGEYYGYTF
TGTGCTAGTGGTTTGATTTCGGGATGGTCGGCAGGGGAATACTATGGCTACACCTTC
>TRBV6-1|TRBJ2-7|-|-
CASSERGDSAYEQYF
TGTGCCAGCAGTGAAAGGGGGGACAGTGCCTACGAGCAGTACTTC
>TRBV5-1|TRBJ2-5|-|-
CASSTGFQETQYF
TGCGCCAGCAGCACGGGTTTTCAAGAGACCCAGTACTTC
>TRBV3-1/TRBV3-2|TRBJ1-1|-|-
CASSQWVGRGDTEAFF
TGTGCCAGCAGCCAGTGGGTTGGCAGGGGTGACACTGAAGCTTTCTTT
>TRBV19|TRBJ2-7|-|-
CASSSPGFPYEQYF
TGTGCCAGTAGTAGTCCGGGATTTCCCTACGAGCAGTACTTC
>TRBV18|TRBJ1-3|TRBD1|-
CASSQKGGATGNTIYF
TGTGCCAGCTCACAGAAAGGGGGCGCAACTGGAAACACCATATATTTT
>TRBV19|TRBJ2-1|TRBD1|-
CASSIAATGSSANEQFF
TGTGCCAGTAGTATAGCCGCGACAGGGTCCTCGGCAAATGAGCAGTTCTTC